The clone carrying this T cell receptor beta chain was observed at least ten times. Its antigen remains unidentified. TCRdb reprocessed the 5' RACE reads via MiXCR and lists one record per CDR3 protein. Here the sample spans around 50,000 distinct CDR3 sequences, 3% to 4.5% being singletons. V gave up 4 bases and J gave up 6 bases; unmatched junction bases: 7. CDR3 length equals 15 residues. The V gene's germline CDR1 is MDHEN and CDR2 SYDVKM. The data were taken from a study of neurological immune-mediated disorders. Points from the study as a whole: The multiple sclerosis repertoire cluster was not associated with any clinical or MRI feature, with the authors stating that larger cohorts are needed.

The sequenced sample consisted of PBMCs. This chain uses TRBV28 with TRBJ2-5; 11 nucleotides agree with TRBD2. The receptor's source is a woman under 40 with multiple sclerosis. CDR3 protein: CASSWLAGGPQTQYF. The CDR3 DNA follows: TGTGCCAGCAGTTGGTTAGCGGGAGGGCCGCAGACCCAGTACTTC.